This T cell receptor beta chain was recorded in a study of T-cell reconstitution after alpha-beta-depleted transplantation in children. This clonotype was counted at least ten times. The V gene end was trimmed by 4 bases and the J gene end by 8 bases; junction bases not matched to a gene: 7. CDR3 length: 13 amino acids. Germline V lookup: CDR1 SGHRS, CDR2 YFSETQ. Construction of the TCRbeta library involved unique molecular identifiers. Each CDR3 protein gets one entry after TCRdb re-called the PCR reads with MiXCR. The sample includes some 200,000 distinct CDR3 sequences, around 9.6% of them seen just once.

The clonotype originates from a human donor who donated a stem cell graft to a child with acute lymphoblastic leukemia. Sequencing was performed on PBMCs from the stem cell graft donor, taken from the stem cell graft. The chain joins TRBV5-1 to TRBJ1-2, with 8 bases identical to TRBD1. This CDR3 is CASSPRTGIGYTF. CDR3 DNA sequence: TGCGCCAGCAGCCCCCGGACAGGGATCGGCTACACCTTC. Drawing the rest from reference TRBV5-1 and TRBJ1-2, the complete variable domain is KAGVTQTPRYLIKTRGQQVTLSCSPISGHRSVSWYQQTPGQGLQFLFEYFSETQRNKGNFPGRFSGRQFSNSRSEMNVSTLELGDSALYLCASSPRTGIGYTFGSGTRLTVV.